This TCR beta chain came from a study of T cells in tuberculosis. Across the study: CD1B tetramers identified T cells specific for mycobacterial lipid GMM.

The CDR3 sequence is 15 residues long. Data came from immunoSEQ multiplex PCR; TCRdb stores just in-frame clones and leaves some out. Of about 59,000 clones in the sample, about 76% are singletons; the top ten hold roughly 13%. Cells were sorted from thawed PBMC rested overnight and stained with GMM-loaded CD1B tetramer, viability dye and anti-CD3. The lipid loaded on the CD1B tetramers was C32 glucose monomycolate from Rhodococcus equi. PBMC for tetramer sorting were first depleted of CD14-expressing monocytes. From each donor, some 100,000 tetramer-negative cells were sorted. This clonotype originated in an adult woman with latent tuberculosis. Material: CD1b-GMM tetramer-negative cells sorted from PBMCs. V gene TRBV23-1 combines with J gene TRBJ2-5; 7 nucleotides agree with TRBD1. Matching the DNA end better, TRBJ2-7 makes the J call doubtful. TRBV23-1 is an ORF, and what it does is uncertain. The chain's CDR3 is CASVGSGAGGYEQYF. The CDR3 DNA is TGCGCCAGCGTGGGATCAGGGGCAGGGGGTTACGAGCAGTACTTC.